The T cell receptor (beta chain) under discussion was sequenced for a study of long-term antiretroviral therapy in people with HIV. Per germline, CDR1 LNHDA and CDR2 SQIVND (reference sequence). The CDR3 totals 14 residues. The germline V and J ends were trimmed by 11 bases and 11 bases, with 22 bases remaining between them. Before they underwent DNA extraction, samples held roughly 0.95-11 million cryopreserved PBMC. An immunoSEQ assay, version v3.0, was performed at survey level. Sequencing targeted roughly 35,000-55,000 T-cell genomes per sample. Clones were read by immunoSEQ multiplex PCR, and TCRdb kept only the in-frame ones, dropping some. The sample contains 16,000 or so clones, about 84% of which appear only once.

This TCR derives from a man aged 18 to 30 with HIV. The sequences come from unsorted PBMCs, collected 0.1 years before starting antiretroviral therapy. V and J are TRBV19 and TRBJ1-6; D possibly corresponds to TRBD1 (6 bases). The CDR3 DNA follows: TGTGCCGCCCGGGACACCTACTCCCAGGCACCCCTCCACTTT. Amino acid sequence: CAARDTYSQAPLHF.